The rows below give T cell receptor beta chains drawn from one sample of a study of control samples from healthy donors and cancer patients. This table comes from immunoSEQ multiplex PCR, and its TCRdb copy is limited to in-frame clones, with some not included. The data hold roughly 400,000 clones, with more than 80% observed a single time. The source material was PBMCs. Receptors originate from a man between 40 and 49 years old with head and neck cancer. Both conserved end residues are trimmed from each CDR3. The order of the fields is V gene, J gene, CDR3 protein.

v_call: TRBV5-1
j_call: TRBJ2-1
cdr3_aa: ASSPDGTSGYNEQF

v_call: TRBV19
j_call: TRBJ2-3
cdr3_aa: ASSISAGTDTQY

v_call: TRBV9
j_call: TRBJ2-7
cdr3_aa: ASSVGSGSYEQY

v_call: TRBV15
j_call: TRBJ2-3
cdr3_aa: ATSRDPRGGSTDTQY

v_call: TRBV3-1/TRBV3-2
j_call: TRBJ2-7
cdr3_aa: ASSRQDVQPYEQY

v_call: TRBV2
j_call: TRBJ2-7
cdr3_aa: ASVRRYEQY

v_call: TRBV25-1
j_call: TRBJ1-2
cdr3_aa: ASSEAGDGSLAGYT

v_call: TRBV7-9
j_call: TRBJ1-1
cdr3_aa: ASRQTGGSEAF

v_call: TRBV7-7
j_call: TRBJ2-5
cdr3_aa: ASSLEAQETQY

v_call: TRBV18
j_call: TRBJ2-7
cdr3_aa: ASSDGRWGYEQY

v_call: TRBV28
j_call: TRBJ2-7
cdr3_aa: ASGQGATYEQY

v_call: TRBV4-1
j_call: TRBJ2-4
cdr3_aa: ASSQARGSGQGAIQY

v_call: TRBV5-4
j_call: TRBJ2-2
cdr3_aa: ASSLIAPNTGELF

v_call: TRBV2
j_call: TRBJ2-1
cdr3_aa: ASSRIGNEQF

v_call: TRBV13
j_call: TRBJ2-6
cdr3_aa: ASSRLRDSGSGANVLT

v_call: TRBV7-9
j_call: TRBJ1-3
cdr3_aa: ASSLWGENTIY

v_call: TRBV9
j_call: TRBJ1-6
cdr3_aa: ASSVSQTDNSPLH

v_call: TRBV28
j_call: TRBJ2-5
cdr3_aa: ASSSRLRVQETQY

v_call: TRBV9
j_call: TRBJ1-5
cdr3_aa: ASSVGQRDQPQH

v_call: TRBV11-2
j_call: TRBJ1-5
cdr3_aa: ASSLDPSPGFLQPQH

v_call: TRBV7-2
j_call: TRBJ1-1
cdr3_aa: ASSWYSTAAFEAF

v_call: TRBV6-2/TRBV6-3
j_call: TRBJ2-6
cdr3_aa: ASSQGQGPTGANVLT

v_call: TRBV3-1/TRBV3-2
j_call: TRBJ2-7
cdr3_aa: ASSPRDRGIVEQY

v_call: TRBV6-2/TRBV6-3
j_call: TRBJ2-7
cdr3_aa: ASSPRGSGAGQY

v_call: TRBV13
j_call: TRBJ1-1
cdr3_aa: AGSFRGTRTEAF

v_call: TRBV4-1
j_call: TRBJ2-1
cdr3_aa: ASSPGAYYNEQF

v_call: TRBV19
j_call: TRBJ2-7
cdr3_aa: ASSPAPAGIYEQY

v_call: TRBV6-6
j_call: TRBJ2-7
cdr3_aa: ASNIRGWEYEQY

v_call: TRBV10-2
j_call: TRBJ2-7
cdr3_aa: ATREGRVTDEQY

v_call: TRBV30
j_call: TRBJ2-3
cdr3_aa: AWTRGTSSSYTDTQY

v_call: TRBV7-3
j_call: TRBJ2-3
cdr3_aa: ASSLTFQGPDTQY

v_call: TRBV24-1
j_call: TRBJ1-5
cdr3_aa: ATQTGDFNQPQH

v_call: TRBV7-2
j_call: TRBJ2-5
cdr3_aa: ASSSDSETQY

v_call: TRBV2
j_call: TRBJ2-7
cdr3_aa: ASREIWNSEQY

v_call: TRBV9
j_call: TRBJ2-3
cdr3_aa: ASSVRGAGTDTQY

v_call: TRBV28
j_call: TRBJ1-1
cdr3_aa: ASSFSPGLNTEAF

v_call: TRBV5-6
j_call: TRBJ2-3
cdr3_aa: ASSFGGLGTDTQY

v_call: TRBV11-3
j_call: TRBJ2-5
cdr3_aa: ASSTGYRDATQY

v_call: TRBV5-6
j_call: TRBJ1-5
cdr3_aa: ASSSGVSNQPQH

v_call: TRBV3-1/TRBV3-2
j_call: TRBJ2-7
cdr3_aa: ASSPWTGMEDEQY

v_call: TRBV6-5
j_call: TRBJ1-3
cdr3_aa: ASVTGDASGNTIY

v_call: TRBV5-1
j_call: TRBJ2-1
cdr3_aa: ASSPTSGNNEQF

v_call: TRBV3-1/TRBV3-2
j_call: TRBJ2-7
cdr3_aa: ASSQSGLAGGALYEQY

v_call: TRBV9
j_call: TRBJ1-1
cdr3_aa: ASSVGSGVVTEAF

v_call: TRBV7-2
j_call: TRBJ1-4
cdr3_aa: ASAPRFGGGLKLF

v_call: TRBV30
j_call: TRBJ1-6
cdr3_aa: AWSVTMGGNSPLH

v_call: TRBV7-9
j_call: TRBJ1-2
cdr3_aa: ASSDRVDGYT

v_call: TRBV27
j_call: TRBJ1-4
cdr3_aa: ASSSGTLVQEELF

v_call: TRBV15
j_call: TRBJ2-1
cdr3_aa: ATSSTLTESSYNEQF

v_call: TRBV30
j_call: TRBJ1-5
cdr3_aa: ASNTGEGNQPQH

v_call: TRBV13
j_call: TRBJ2-5
cdr3_aa: ASSPPLSGETQY

v_call: TRBV7-2
j_call: TRBJ1-1
cdr3_aa: ALRAGNTEAF

v_call: TRBV5-1
j_call: TRBJ2-1
cdr3_aa: ASRESNEQF

v_call: TRBV29-1
j_call: TRBJ2-1
cdr3_aa: SVDRGSEQF

v_call: TRBV28
j_call: TRBJ2-7
cdr3_aa: ASSLAGGFYEQY

v_call: TRBV28
j_call: TRBJ2-2
cdr3_aa: ASSITGLAGETSGELF

v_call: TRBV5-6
j_call: TRBJ1-4
cdr3_aa: ASSLARTATNEKLF

v_call: TRBV6-5
j_call: TRBJ2-1
cdr3_aa: ASRPSGGAMDEQF